The clone carrying this TCR beta chain was observed a few times. Its matching antigen is unknown. The sample originates from a study of vaccination effects on CD4 cells after COVID-19. CD4+ T cells were isolated after around 10 days of culture. Each participant was given two doses of one vaccine (BNT162b2 or mRNA-1273). Sequenced by immunoSEQ multiplex PCR; TCRdb stores in-frame clones only, minus some. Found here are 66,000 or so clones, approximately 79% of them singletons; the top ten hold approximately 2.3%. Germline-derived CDR1 and CDR2 are MDHEN and SYDVKM. The junction had 1 base not matched to a gene; V was cut back by 6 bases and J by 7 bases. The CDR3 is made up of 11 amino acids.

The TCR was taken from a human donor who received a COVID-19 vaccine. The chain recombines TRBV28 with TRBJ1-2; TRBD1 agrees at 8 bases. The starting material was CD4+ T cells from PBMCs cultured without peptide, obtained after COVID-19 vaccination. The CDR3 loop is CASRTGVGYTF. For the CDR3, the DNA is TGTGCCAGCAGGACAGGGGTTGGCTACACCTTC.